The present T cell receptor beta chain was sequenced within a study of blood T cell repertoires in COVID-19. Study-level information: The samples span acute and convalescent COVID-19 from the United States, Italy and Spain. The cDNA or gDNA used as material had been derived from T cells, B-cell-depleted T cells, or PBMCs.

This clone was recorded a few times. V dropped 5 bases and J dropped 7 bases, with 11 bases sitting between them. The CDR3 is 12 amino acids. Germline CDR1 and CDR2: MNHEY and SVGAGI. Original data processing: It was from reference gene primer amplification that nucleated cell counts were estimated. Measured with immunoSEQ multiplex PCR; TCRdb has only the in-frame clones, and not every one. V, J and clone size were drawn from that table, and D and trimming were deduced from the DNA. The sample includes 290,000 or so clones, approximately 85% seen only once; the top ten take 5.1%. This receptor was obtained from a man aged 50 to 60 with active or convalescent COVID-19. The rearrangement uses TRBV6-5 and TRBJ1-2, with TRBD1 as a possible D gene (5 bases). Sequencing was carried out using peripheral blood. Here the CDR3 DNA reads TGTGCCAGCAGTCCAATGGGGGGTGGCTACACCTTC. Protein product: CASSPMGGGYTF.